Shown below are 3 T cell receptor beta chains from a single sample sequenced in a study of T cells in Graves' hyperthyroidism and ophthalmopathy. TCR beta CDR3 regions were amplified from RNA transcripts. The TCR CDR3 was amplified in a first-round RT-PCR using the HTBI primer set. TCRdb fed the multiplex PCR reads into MiXCR, producing one record per CDR3 protein. The sample carries a few hundred thousand distinct CDR3 sequences, about 16% recorded once. Sequencing was done on a sample of blood. Every receptor here comes from a woman aged 25 to 45 with Graves' ophthalmopathy.

This clonotype was seen ten or more times. The rearrangement uses TRBV13 and TRBJ2-1; perhaps TRBD1 as D (5 bases). Trimming stripped 3 bases from V and 8 bases from J, with 11 bases between. Germline loops: CDR1 PRHDT, CDR2 FYEKMQ (reference sequence). The CDR3 contains 13 residues. The CDR3 sequence: CASSFAGSHEQFF. The DNA for the CDR3 is TGTGCCAGCAGCTTTGCAGGGTCCCATGAGCAGTTCTTC.

There are many counts of this clonotype. The V gene is TRBV20-1, the J gene TRBJ1-1, with 8 bases fitting TRBD1. The CDR3 totals 17 residues. Germline CDR1 is DFQATT and CDR2 is SNEGSKA (reference sequence). With V trimmed by 1 base and J by 0 bases, 10 bases remained unmatched. This chain's CDR3 is CSARVRYRGRVNTEAFF. The CDR3 region has the DNA TGCAGTGCTAGAGTACGTTACAGGGGGAGGGTGAACACTGAAGCTTTCTTT.

This clonotype came up a few times. J is TRBJ2-2 and V is TRBV9, with D unclear. Trimming pared 0 bases from V and 6 bases from J, leaving 6 bases between. The CDR3 consists of 13 residues. In germline, CDR1 is SGDLS, CDR2 YYNGEE. The CDR3 sequence: CASSVVGSGELFF. The CDR3 nucleotides are TGTGCCAGCAGCGTAGTGGGTTCCGGGGAGCTGTTTTTT.